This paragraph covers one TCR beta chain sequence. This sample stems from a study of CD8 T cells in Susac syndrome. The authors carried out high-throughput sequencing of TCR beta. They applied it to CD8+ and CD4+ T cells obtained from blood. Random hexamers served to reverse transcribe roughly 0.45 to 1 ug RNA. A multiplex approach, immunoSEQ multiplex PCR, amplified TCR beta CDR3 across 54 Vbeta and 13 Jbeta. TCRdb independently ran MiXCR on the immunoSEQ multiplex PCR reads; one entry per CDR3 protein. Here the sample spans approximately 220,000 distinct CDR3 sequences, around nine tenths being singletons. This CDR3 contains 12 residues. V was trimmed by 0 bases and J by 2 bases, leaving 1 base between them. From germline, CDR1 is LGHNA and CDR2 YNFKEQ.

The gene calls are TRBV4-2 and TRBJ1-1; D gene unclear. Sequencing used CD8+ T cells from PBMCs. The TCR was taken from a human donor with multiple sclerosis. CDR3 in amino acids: CASSQENTEAFF. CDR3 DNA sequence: TGTGCCAGCAGCCAAGAAAACACTGAAGCTTTCTTT.